The clone carrying this T cell receptor beta chain turned up a few times. Its antigen is still unknown. This record belongs to a study of CD8 T cells in ankylosing spondylitis. Study results and limitations: Blood of patients with ankylosing spondylitis appeared to be characterized by a TCR beta motif of about 8 highly homologous variants. Disease-linked clones, CD8+, were relatively rare in peripheral blood. A subset of motif variants has previously been described in the synovial fluid and blood of reactive arthritis.

As the method for making TCR beta libraries, quantitative 5'-RACE with molecular barcodes was used. TCRdb itself ran the 5' RACE reads through MiXCR, one entry per CDR3 protein. The sample includes just over 350,000 distinct CDR3 sequences, 20% to 25% seen only once; the top ten take about 12%. Material for sequencing was blood, either unsorted or a sorted T cell fraction (not recorded which). The source is a male donor with ankylosing spondylitis or in good health (not recorded which).

The CDR3 reads CALDRNYGYTF. The CDR3, as DNA: TGTGCCTTGGACAGAAACTATGGCTACACCTTC. The rearrangement uses TRBV30 and TRBJ1-2, with a weak D call TRBD1 (6 bases). V was cut by 7 bases and J by 2 bases, with 8 bases left in between. CDR1 is GTSNPN, CDR2 SVGIG, per germline (reference sequence). The CDR3 totals 11 residues. The full variable domain, its missing parts supplied by reference TRBV30 and TRBJ1-2, is SQTIHQWPATLVQPVGSPLSLECTVEGTSNPNLYWYRQAAGRGLQLLFYSVGIGQISSEVPQNLSASRPQDRQFILSSKKLLLSDSGFYLCALDRNYGYTFGSGTRLTVV.